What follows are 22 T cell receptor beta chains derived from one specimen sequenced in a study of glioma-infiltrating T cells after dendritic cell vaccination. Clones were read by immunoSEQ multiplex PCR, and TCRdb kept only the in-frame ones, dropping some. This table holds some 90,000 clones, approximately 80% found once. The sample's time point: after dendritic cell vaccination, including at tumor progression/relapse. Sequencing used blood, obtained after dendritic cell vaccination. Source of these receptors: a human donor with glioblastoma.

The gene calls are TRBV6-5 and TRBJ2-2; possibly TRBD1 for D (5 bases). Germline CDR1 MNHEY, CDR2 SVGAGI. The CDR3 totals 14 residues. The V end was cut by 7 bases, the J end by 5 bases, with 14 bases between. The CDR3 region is CASTPSRATGELFF. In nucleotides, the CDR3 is TGTGCCAGCACCCCCTCCAGGGCTACCGGGGAGCTGTTTTTT.

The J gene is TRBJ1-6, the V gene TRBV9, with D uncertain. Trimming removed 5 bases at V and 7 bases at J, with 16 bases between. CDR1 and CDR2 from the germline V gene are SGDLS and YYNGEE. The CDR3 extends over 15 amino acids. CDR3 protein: CASRSSGSGNSPLHF. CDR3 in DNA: TGTGCCAGCAGGTCAAGCGGATCTGGAAATTCACCCCTCCACTTT.

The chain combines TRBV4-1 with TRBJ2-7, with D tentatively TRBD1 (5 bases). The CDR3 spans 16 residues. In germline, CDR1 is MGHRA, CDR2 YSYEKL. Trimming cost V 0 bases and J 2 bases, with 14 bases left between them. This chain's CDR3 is CASSQDERGPTYEQYV. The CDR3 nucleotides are TGCGCCAGCAGCCAAGATGAAAGGGGTCCGACCTACGAGCAGTACGTC.

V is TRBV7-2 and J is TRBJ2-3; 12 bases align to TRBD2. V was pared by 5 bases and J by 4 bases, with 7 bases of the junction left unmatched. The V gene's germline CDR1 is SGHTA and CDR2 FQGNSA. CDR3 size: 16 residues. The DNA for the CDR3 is TGTGCCAGCAGCACAACTAGCGGGGGGACTTCAGATACGCAGTATTTT. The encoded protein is CASSTTSGGTSDTQYF.

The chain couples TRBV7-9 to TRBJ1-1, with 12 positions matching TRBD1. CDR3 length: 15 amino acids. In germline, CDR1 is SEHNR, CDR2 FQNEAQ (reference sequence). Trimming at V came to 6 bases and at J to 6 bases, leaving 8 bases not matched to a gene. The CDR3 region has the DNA TGTGCCAGCAGACAACCGGGACAGGGGGCCGCTGAAGCTTTCTTT. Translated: CASRQPGQGAAEAFF.

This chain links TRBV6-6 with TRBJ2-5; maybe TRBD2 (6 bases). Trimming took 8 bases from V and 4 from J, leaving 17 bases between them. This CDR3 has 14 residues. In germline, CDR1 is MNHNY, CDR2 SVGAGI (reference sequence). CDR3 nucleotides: TGTGCCAGCGACTCCCCGTCCGGGGGAGAGACCCAGTACTTC. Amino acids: CASDSPSGGETQYF.

The DNA of the CDR3 is TGTGCCACCAGCAGCCGGGACAGGGGATTTTTAGATACGCAGTATTTT. It translates to CATSSRDRGFLDTQYF. The rearrangement uses TRBV15 and TRBJ2-3, with 10 bases fitting TRBD1. The CDR3 covers 16 residues. Germline-derived CDR1 and CDR2 are LNHNV and YYDKDF (reference sequence). The ends lost 3 bases at V and 5 bases at J; junction bases unmatched: 8.

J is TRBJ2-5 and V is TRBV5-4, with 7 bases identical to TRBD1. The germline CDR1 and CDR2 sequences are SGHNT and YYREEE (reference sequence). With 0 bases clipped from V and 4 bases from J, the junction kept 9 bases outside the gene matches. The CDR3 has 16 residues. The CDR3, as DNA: TGTGCCAGCAGCTTGGCCAGGGGACAGATCCCAGAGACCCAGTACTTC. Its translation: CASSLARGQIPETQYF.

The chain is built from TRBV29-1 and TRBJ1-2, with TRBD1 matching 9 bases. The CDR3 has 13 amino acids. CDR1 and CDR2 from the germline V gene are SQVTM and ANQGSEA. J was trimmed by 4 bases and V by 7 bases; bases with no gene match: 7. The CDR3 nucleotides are TGCAGCGACTGGACAGGGGAGGGCTATGGCTACACCTTC. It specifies CSDWTGEGYGYTF. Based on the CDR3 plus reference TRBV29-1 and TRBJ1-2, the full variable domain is SAVISQKPSRDICQRGTSLTIQCQVDSQVTMMFWYRQQPGQSLTLIATANQGSEATYESGFVIDKFPISRPNLTFSTLTVSNMSPEDSSIYLCSDWTGEGYGYTFGSGTRLTVV.

The CDR3 DNA reads TGCGCCAGCAGTCAATCTGGGGGACAGGCCGTAAGGGGCAATCAGCCCCAGCATTTT. It codes for CASSQSGGQAVRGNQPQHF. This rearrangement joins TRBV23-1 to TRBJ1-5; TRBD1 matches 8 bases. TRBV23-1 is known as an ORF, though its function is uncertain. The CDR3 length is 19 residues. J was trimmed by 2 bases and V by 0 bases; bases with no gene match: 12.

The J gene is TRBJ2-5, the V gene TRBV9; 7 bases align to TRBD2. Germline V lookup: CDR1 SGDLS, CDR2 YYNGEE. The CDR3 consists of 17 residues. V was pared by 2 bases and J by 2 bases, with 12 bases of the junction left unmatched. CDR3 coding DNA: TGTGCCAGCAGCGTGGGAGTGTCATGGGGGGGACAAGAGACCCAGTACTTC. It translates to CASSVGVSWGGQETQYF.

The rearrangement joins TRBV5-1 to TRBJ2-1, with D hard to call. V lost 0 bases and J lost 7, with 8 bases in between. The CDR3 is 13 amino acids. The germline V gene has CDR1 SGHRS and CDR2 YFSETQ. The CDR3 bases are TGCGCCAGCAGCTTGGCCTCGAGAAATGAGCAGTTCTTC. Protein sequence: CASSLASRNEQFF.

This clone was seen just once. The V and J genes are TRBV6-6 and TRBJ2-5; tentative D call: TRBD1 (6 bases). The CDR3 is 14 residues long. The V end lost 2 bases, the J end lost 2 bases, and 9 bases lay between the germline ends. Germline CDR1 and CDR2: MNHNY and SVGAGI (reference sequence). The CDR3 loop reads CASSYGQQQETQYF. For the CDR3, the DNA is TGTGCCAGCAGTTACGGACAGCAACAAGAGACCCAGTACTTC.

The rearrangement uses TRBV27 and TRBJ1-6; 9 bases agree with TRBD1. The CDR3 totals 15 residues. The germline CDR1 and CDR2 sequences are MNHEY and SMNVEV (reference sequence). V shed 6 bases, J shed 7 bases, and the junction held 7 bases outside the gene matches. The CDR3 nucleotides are TGTGCCAGCAGGACAGGGGGACTCGGAAATTCACCCCTCCACTTT. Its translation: CASRTGGLGNSPLHF.

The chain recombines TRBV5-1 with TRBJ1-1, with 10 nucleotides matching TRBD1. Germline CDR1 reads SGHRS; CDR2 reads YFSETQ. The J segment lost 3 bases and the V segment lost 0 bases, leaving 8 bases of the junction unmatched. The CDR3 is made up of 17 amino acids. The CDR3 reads CASSLGAGTGAHTEAFF. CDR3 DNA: TGCGCCAGCAGCTTGGGGGCCGGGACAGGGGCCCACACTGAAGCTTTCTTT.

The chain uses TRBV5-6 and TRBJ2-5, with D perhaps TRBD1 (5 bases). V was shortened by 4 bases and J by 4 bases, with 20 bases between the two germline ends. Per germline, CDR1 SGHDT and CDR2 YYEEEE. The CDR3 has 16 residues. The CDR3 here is CASSTGQGAPRETQYF. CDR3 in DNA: TGTGCCAGCAGCACGGGCCAGGGCGCGCCCCGAGAGACCCAGTACTTC.

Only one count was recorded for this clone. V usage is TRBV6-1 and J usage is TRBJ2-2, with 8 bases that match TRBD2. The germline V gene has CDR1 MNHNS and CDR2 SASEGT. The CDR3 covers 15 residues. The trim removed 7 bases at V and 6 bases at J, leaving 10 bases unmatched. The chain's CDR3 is CASTLEGTSAGELFF. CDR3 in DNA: TGTGCCAGCACCTTAGAGGGGACTAGTGCCGGGGAGCTGTTTTTT.

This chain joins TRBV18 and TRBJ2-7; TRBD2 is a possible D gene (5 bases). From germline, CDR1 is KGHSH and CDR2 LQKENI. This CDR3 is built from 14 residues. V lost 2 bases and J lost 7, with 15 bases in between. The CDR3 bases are TGTGCCAGCTCACCAAATCCGAGAGCGGCTGAGCAGTACGTC. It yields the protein CASSPNPRAAEQYV.

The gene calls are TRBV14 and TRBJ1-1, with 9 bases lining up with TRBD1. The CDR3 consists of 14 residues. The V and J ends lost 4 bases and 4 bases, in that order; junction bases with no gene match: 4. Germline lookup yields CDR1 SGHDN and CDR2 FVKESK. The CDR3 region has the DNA TGTGCCAGCAGCCCACAGGGGGCCAGCACTGAAGCTTTCTTT. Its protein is CASSPQGASTEAFF.

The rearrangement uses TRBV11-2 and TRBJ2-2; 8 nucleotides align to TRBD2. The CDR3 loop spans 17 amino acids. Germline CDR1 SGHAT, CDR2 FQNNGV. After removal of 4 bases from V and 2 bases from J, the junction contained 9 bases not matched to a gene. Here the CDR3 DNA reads TGTGCCAGCAGCTCCCTGTTGACTAGCGCTAACACCGGGGAGCTGTTTTTT. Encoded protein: CASSSLLTSANTGELFF.

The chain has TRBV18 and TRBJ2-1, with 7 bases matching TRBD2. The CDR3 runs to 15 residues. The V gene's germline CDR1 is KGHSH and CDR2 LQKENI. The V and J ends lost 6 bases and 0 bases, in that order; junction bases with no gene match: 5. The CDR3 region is CASSRGGSSYNEQFF. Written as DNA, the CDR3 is TGTGCCAGCTCGCGGGGCGGGAGCTCCTACAATGAGCAGTTCTTC.

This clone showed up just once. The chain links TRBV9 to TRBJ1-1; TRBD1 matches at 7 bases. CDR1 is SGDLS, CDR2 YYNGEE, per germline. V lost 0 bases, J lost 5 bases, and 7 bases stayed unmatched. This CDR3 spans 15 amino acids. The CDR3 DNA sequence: TGTGCCAGCAGCGTAGTGTTGACAGGGCGGACTGAAGCTTTCTTT. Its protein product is CASSVVLTGRTEAFF.